Below, one T cell receptor (beta chain) is given with its context. Its antigen is unidentified. Authors' analysis steps: Out-of-frame sequences were removed, leaving 2,204,828 distinct TCRbeta sequences. Assay: immunoSEQ multiplex PCR; the TCRdb copy retains only in-frame clones and omits some. For V, J and clone size, that table is used; D and trimming come from the DNA. The sample lists over 65,000 clones, 60% to 80% occurring once. These data are taken from a study of memory CD4+ T cells and cytomegalovirus serostatus. Study results and limitations: Each of 65 to 70 CMV-associated TCRbeta sequences occurred in one to five individuals.

The sort gate was single viable CD3+CD4+CD8-CD45RO+ cells for memory CD4+ T cells. Serostatus was set by detecting CMV pp150, pp28, p38, p52 IgG. V was clipped by 1 base and J by 5 bases, with 14 bases between them. Per germline, CDR1 MNHEY and CDR2 SMNVEV (reference sequence). The CDR3 consists of 15 residues. This receptor was taken from an adult in good health and CMV-seropositive. Input material: memory CD4+ T cells from blood. The gene calls are TRBV27 and TRBJ2-5; D may match TRBD1 or TRBD2 (5 bases each). The CDR3 DNA is TGTGCCAGCAGTTTATATGGGGGAGTGAGGGAGACCCAGTACTTC. Translating it yields CASSLYGGVRETQYF.